A selection of T cell receptor beta chains follows, all from one sample in a study of shared clonotypes between healthy human individuals. Here immunoSEQ multiplex PCR was the method, and the copy in TCRdb shows in-frame clones only, minus some. Of about 1.5 million clones listed, about 96% are singletons. The sequenced sample consisted of naive CD4+ T cells sorted from blood. These receptors all stem from a man aged 25-40 years in good health. Each CDR3 is given with its conserved first and last residue. D genes are given only for firm matches. Expanded clones get a size class; other rows say once, few or many, or leave the size out.

j_call | clone_size | d_call | v_call | cdr3_nt | cdr3_aa
TRBJ2-1 | . | . | TRBV5-4 | TGTGCCAGCAGAGGAAGGGAAGGCTACAATGAGCAGTTCTTC | CASRGREGYNEQFF
TRBJ1-4 | . | TRBD1 | TRBV18 | TGTGCCAGCTCACTACAGGGGGCAACTAATGAAAAACTGTTTTTT | CASSLQGATNEKLFF
TRBJ2-7 | once | TRBD1 | TRBV27 | TGTGCCAGCAGTCCAATACGCTTACGGGACAGGGGATACGAGCAGTACTTC | CASSPIRLRDRGYEQYF
TRBJ1-3 | . | . | TRBV6-5 | TGTGCCAGCAGTTACTCGGACGGGATCTCTGGAAACACCATATATTTT | CASSYSDGISGNTIYF
TRBJ2-3 | . | . | TRBV11-3 | TGTGCCAGCAGCTCGGGTGGGTCAGATACGCAGTATTTT | CASSSGGSDTQYF
TRBJ2-6 | . | . | TRBV27 | TGTGCCAGCAGTTTGGCCGAATCTGGGGCCAACGTCCTGACTTTC | CASSLAESGANVLTF
TRBJ2-7 | . | . | TRBV19 | TGTGCCCCCCTAACCCGGGACACCTCCTACGAGCAGTACTTC | CAPLTRDTSYEQYF
TRBJ1-2 | . | . | TRBV11-2 | TGTGCCAGCAGCTTAGGATTAGCGGCTAACTATGGCTACACCTTC | CASSLGLAANYGYTF
TRBJ1-1 | . | . | TRBV6-5 | TGTGCCAGCATGGGGGGGGTAATGAACACTGAAGCTTTCTTT | CASMGGVMNTEAFF
TRBJ2-7 | . | TRBD1 | TRBV10-1 | TGCGCCAGCAGTGGACGTCCCGGGACAGGGGACGGCGAGCAGTACTTC | CASSGRPGTGDGEQYF
TRBJ2-3 | once | TRBD2 | TRBV15 | TGTGCCACCAGCAGGTCGACTAGCGGGAGCACAGATACGCAGTATTTT | CATSRSTSGSTDTQYF
TRBJ2-3 | . | . | TRBV9 | TGTGCCAGCAGCGTGGGGACTTTCGGGACAGATACGCAGTATTTT | CASSVGTFGTDTQYF
TRBJ1-5 | . | . | TRBV19 | TGTGCCAGTAGGAAACTACAGGGCGCAAGCAATCAGCCCCAGCATTTT | CASRKLQGASNQPQHF
TRBJ2-7 | . | . | TRBV14 | TGTGCCAGCAGCCAACACAGTCGAGGAGGGGTCTACGAGCAGTACTTC | CASSQHSRGGVYEQYF
TRBJ2-1 | . | . | TRBV5-1 | TGCGCCAGCAGCGACCAGGGGCTGAATGAGCAGTTCTTC | CASSDQGLNEQFF
TRBJ1-2 | . | . | TRBV5-1 | TGCGCCAGCACCCAACGTGAGCGGGGGGCAGGCTATGGCTACACCTTC | CASTQRERGAGYGYTF
TRBJ2-1 | . | TRBD1 | TRBV6-5 | TGTGCCAGCAGTGGACAGGGACAGGGTGAGCAGTTCTTC | CASSGQGQGEQFF
TRBJ2-5 | . | TRBD2 | TRBV9 | TGTGCCAGCAGCGTAGGGGTAGCGGGAGGGCTTTTGGAGACCCAGTACTTC | CASSVGVAGGLLETQYF
TRBJ2-7 | . | TRBD2 | TRBV6-5 | TGTGCCAGCAGCGGGACTAGCGTAAACCGGAAGCAGTACTTC | CASSGTSVNRKQYF
TRBJ2-7 | . | TRBD2 | TRBV5-1 | TGCGCCAGCAGCTTAATCGGGAGGGGGTACGAGCAGTACTTC | CASSLIGRGYEQYF
TRBJ1-5 | . | . | TRBV28 | TGTGCCAGCAGTTCCCTAACCACAGGGTATAGCAATCAGCCCCAGCATTTT | CASSSLTTGYSNQPQHF
TRBJ2-5 | . | . | TRBV25-1 | TGTGCCAGCAGTGAACCGGTAATTGGGACCCAGTACTTC | CASSEPVIGTQYF
TRBJ2-7 | . | TRBD1 | TRBV5-4 | TGTGCCAGCAGCATGGGACAGGGTAGATACGAGCAGTACTTC | CASSMGQGRYEQYF
TRBJ2-7 | . | TRBD2 | TRBV10-3 | TGTGCCATCCGGGCCGGGAGGGGTAACGACGAGCAGTACTTC | CAIRAGRGNDEQYF
TRBJ2-6 | . | . | TRBV19 | TGTGCCAGTACCCTATTACCAGTGAGCTCTGGGGCCAACGTCCTGACTTTC | CASTLLPVSSGANVLTF
TRBJ2-1 | . | . | TRBV4-1 | TGCGCCAGCAGCCAAAGCCCAGGTAGGATCGAGCAGTTCTTC | CASSQSPGRIEQFF
TRBJ2-2 | . | . | TRBV9 | TGTGCCAGCAGCGTTATATCCGGGGAGCTGTTTTTT | CASSVISGELFF
TRBJ2-7 | . | . | TRBV7-3 | TGTGCCAGCAGCTTATTAAGTGGGGGCGAGCAGTACTTC | CASSLLSGGEQYF
TRBJ2-1 | . | . | TRBV7-9 | TGTGCCAGCAGCCAAATGTCGGTGTTTGAGCAGTTCTTC | CASSQMSVFEQFF
TRBJ1-1 | . | . | TRBV29-1 | TGCAGCGCGGGAGCTCAGAACACTGAAGCTTTCTTT | CSAGAQNTEAFF
TRBJ2-5 | . | . | TRBV2 | TGTGCCAGCAGTGCTCTTCCGACCCAGTACTTC | CASSALPTQYF
TRBJ2-3 | . | . | TRBV5-1 | TGCGCCAGCAGCTCAGCAGGACCTAGCACAGATACGCAGTATTTT | CASSSAGPSTDTQYF
TRBJ1-5 | . | TRBD1 | TRBV19 | TGTGCCAGTAGTATAGTGACAGGGCAAAACCTGTACAATCAGCCCCAGCATTTT | CASSIVTGQNLYNQPQHF
TRBJ2-2 | . | . | TRBV5-8 | TGTGCCAGCAACCGACTTGGCGGGGAGCTGTTTTTT | CASNRLGGELFF
TRBJ2-5 | . | . | TRBV7-9 | TGTGCCAGCAGCTTTACGGGGAGCGCCCAAGAGACCCAGTACTTC | CASSFTGSAQETQYF
TRBJ2-1 | . | TRBD2 | TRBV5-1 | TGCGCCAGCAGCTTAGCGGGGGTTCGCCCCAATGAGCAGTTCTTC | CASSLAGVRPNEQFF
TRBJ2-2 | . | . | TRBV14 | TGTGCCAGCAGCCAAGAGTTAGTCGCCGGGGAGCTGTTTTTT | CASSQELVAGELFF
TRBJ2-2 | . | . | TRBV5-1 | TGCGCCAGCAGCTTGCTAGCCGGGGAGCTGTTTTTT | CASSLLAGELFF
TRBJ2-2 | . | TRBD2 | TRBV5-1 | TGCGCCAGCAGCCTTACTACTAGCGGGAGGGCACACGGGGAGCTGTTTTTT | CASSLTTSGRAHGELFF
TRBJ2-1 | . | TRBD2 | TRBV28 | TGTGCCAGCAGTGCCTCACTAGCGGGAGGTTTTGCCAATGAGCAGTTCTTC | CASSASLAGGFANEQFF
TRBJ2-3 | . | . | TRBV18 | TGTGCCAGCTCACCCCTCAGTACAGATACGCAGTATTTT | CASSPLSTDTQYF
TRBJ2-7 | . | TRBD2 | TRBV19 | TGTGCCAGTAGTACACTGGCGGGAGGGGCCTACGAGCAGTACTTC | CASSTLAGGAYEQYF